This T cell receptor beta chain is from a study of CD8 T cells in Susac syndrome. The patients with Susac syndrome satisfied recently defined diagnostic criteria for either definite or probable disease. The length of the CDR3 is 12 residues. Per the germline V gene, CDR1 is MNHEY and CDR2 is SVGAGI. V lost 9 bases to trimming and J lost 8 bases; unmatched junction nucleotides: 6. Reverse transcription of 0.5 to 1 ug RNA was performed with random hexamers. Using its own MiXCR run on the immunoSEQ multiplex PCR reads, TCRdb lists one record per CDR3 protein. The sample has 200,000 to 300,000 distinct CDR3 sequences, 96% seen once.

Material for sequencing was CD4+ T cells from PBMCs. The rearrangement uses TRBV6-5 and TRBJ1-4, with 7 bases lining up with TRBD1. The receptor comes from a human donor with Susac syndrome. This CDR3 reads CASATGSEKLFF. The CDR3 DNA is TGTGCCAGTGCGACAGGGAGCGAAAAACTGTTTTTT.